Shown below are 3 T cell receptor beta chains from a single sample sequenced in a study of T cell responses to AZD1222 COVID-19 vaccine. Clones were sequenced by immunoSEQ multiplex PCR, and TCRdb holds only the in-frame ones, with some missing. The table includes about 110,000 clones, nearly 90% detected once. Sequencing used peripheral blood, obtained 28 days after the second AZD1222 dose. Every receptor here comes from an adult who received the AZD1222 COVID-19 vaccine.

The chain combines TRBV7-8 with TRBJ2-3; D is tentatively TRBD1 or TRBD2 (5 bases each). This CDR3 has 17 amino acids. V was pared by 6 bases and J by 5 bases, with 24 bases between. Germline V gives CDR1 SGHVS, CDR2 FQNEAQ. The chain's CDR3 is CASSLSRDGWGIDTQYF. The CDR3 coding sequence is TGTGCCAGCAGTCTTAGTCGTGACGGATGGGGGATAGATACGCAGTATTTT. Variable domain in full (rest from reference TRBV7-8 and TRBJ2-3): GAGVSQSPRYKVAKRGQDVALRCDPISGHVSLFWYQQALGQGPEFLTYFQNEAQLDKSGLPSDRFFAERPEGSVSTLKIQRTQQEDSAVYLCASSLSRDGWGIDTQYFGPGTRLTVL.

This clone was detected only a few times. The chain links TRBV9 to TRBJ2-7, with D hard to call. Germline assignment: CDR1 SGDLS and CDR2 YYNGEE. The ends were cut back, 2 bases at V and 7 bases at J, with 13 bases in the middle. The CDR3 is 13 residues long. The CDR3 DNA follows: TGTGCCAGCAGCGTCGGCAGCCCCGGGGAGCAGTACTTC. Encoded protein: CASSVGSPGEQYF.

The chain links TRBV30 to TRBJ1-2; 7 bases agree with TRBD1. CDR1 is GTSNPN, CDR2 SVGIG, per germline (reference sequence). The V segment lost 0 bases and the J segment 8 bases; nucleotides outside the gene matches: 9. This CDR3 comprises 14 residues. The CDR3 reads CAWSVAGGSRGYTF. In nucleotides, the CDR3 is TGTGCCTGGAGTGTAGCAGGGGGGTCGAGAGGCTACACCTTC.